This passage covers 21 T cell receptor beta chains from one sample sequenced in a study of blood T cell repertoires in COVID-19. Assay: immunoSEQ multiplex PCR; the TCRdb copy retains only in-frame clones and omits some. This sample has some 60,000 clones, with approximately 78% found just once. Sequencing was done on a sample of peripheral blood. Every receptor here comes from a human donor in a cohort sampled during active COVID-19.

The rearrangement uses TRBV5-1 and TRBJ2-6; TRBD2 agrees at 11 bases. The V segment lost 4 bases and the J segment 0 bases; nucleotides outside the gene matches: 3. This CDR3 contains 17 residues. Germline V lookup: CDR1 SGHRS, CDR2 YFSETQ. The CDR3 is CASSPLAGGSGANVLTF. The CDR3 nucleotides are TGCGCCAGCAGCCCTCTAGCGGGGGGCTCTGGGGCCAACGTCCTGACTTTC.

This clone is a singleton in its sample. The rearrangement links TRBV6-5 to TRBJ1-4; 7 nucleotides align to TRBD1. The CDR3 sequence is 15 residues long. The V gene end was trimmed by 4 bases and the J gene end by 5 bases; junction bases not matched to a gene: 7. CDR1 is MNHEY, CDR2 SVGAGI, per germline. CDR3 coding DNA: TGTGCCAGCAGTTTAGACGGGACAGACAATGAAAAACTGTTTTTT. It translates to CASSLDGTDNEKLFF.

The gene calls are TRBV5-5 and TRBJ2-1; D may be TRBD2 (5 bases). Per germline, CDR1 SGHKS and CDR2 YYEKEE (reference sequence). V lost 2 bases, J lost 5 bases, and 11 bases lay in between. The CDR3 is made up of 14 amino acids. CDR3 sequence (DNA): TGTGCCAGCAGCTTCCAGTGGCGGGACAATGAGCAGTTCTTC. Translation: CASSFQWRDNEQFF.

The chain has TRBV25-1 and TRBJ2-3; TRBD1 is a possible D gene (6 bases). The CDR3 has 13 amino acids. Trimming pared 6 bases from V and 1 base from J, leaving 8 bases between. In germline, CDR1 is MGHDK, CDR2 SYGVNS. The DNA for the CDR3 is TGTGCCAGCAGGGGGGCAGGCACAGATACGCAGTATTTT. As protein: CASRGAGTDTQYF. Using reference TRBV25-1 and TRBJ2-3 for the parts outside the CDR3, the full variable domain is EADIYQTPRYLVIGTGKKITLECSQTMGHDKMYWYQQDPGMELHLIHYSYGVNSTEKGDLSSESTVSRIRTEHFPLTLESARPSHTSQYLCASRGAGTDTQYFGPGTRLTVL.

V gene TRBV7-8 combines with J gene TRBJ1-5; TRBD1 is a possible D gene (6 bases). The germline gives CDR1 SGHVS, CDR2 FQNEAQ. The V and J ends lost 1 base and 3 bases respectively, with 10 bases between them. This CDR3 has 15 residues. This CDR3 reads CASSLGTAFNQPQHF. The CDR3 DNA is TGTGCCAGCAGCTTAGGGACAGCCTTCAATCAGCCCCAGCATTTT.

The rearrangement joins TRBV27 to TRBJ1-2; 8 bases map to TRBD1. This CDR3 has 11 residues. Germline V gene lookup returns CDR1 MNHEY and CDR2 SMNVEV (reference sequence). J gave up 4 bases and V 8 bases, and 0 bases lay outside the gene matches. CDR3 sequence: CASGTGYGYTF. The DNA for the CDR3 is TGTGCCAGCGGGACAGGCTATGGCTACACCTTC.

The chain has TRBV6-8 and TRBJ2-1; 12 nucleotides match TRBD1. V trimming: 4 bases; J trimming: 7 bases; junction bases outside the gene matches: 11. The CDR3 has 17 amino acids. Per the germline V gene, CDR1 is MNHGY and CDR2 is SAAAGT. CDR3 in amino acids: CASSSRSGTGGGNEQFF. Here the CDR3 DNA reads TGTGCCAGCAGTTCCCGAAGTGGGACAGGGGGCGGAAATGAGCAGTTCTTC.

The V gene is TRBV5-6, the J gene TRBJ2-3, with 9 bases that match TRBD2. The V gene's germline CDR1 is SGHDT and CDR2 YYEEEE. V gave up 10 bases and J gave up 4 bases; unmatched junction bases: 7. The CDR3 covers 13 residues. CDR3 in amino acids: CASTLAGADTQYF. CDR3 DNA sequence: TGTGCCTCCACCTTAGCGGGGGCAGATACGCAGTATTTT.

This clone has just a few counts. This rearrangement joins TRBV29-1 to TRBJ1-4; D is undetermined. V was cut by 3 bases and J by 3 bases, with 8 bases left in between. The CDR3 runs 13 residues. CDR1 SQVTM and CDR2 ANQGSEA come from the germline V gene. The CDR3 region is CSVEVRANEKLFF. For the CDR3, the DNA is TGCAGCGTTGAGGTCCGGGCTAATGAAAAACTGTTTTTT.

The J gene is TRBJ2-7, the V gene TRBV25-1; the D gene is possibly TRBD1 (6 bases). Germline CDR1 is MGHDK and CDR2 is SYGVNS. This CDR3 is built from 13 residues. The V end was cut by 4 bases, the J end by 1 base, with 8 bases between. The chain's CDR3 is CASSGTASYEQYV. The DNA for the CDR3 is TGTGCCAGCAGTGGGACAGCTTCCTACGAGCAGTACGTC.

The gene calls are TRBV3-1 (or the pseudogene TRBV3-2) and TRBJ2-1; 13 nucleotides match TRBD2. Germline trimming cut 4 bases from V and 15 bases from J; bases unmatched to any gene: 12. Germline CDR1 reads LGHDT; CDR2 reads YNNKEL (reference sequence). This CDR3 region has 15 residues. The CDR3 protein is CASSRTGTSGASGFF. The CDR3 nucleotides read TGTGCCAGCAGCCGAACCGGGACTAGCGGGGCCTCTGGGTTCTTC.

The table lists this clone with a count of one. V and J are TRBV7-9 and TRBJ2-3; a weak D match, TRBD2 (6 bases). V shed 1 base and J shed 2 bases, with 13 bases lying between them. Germline CDR1 SEHNR, CDR2 FQNEAQ (reference sequence). The CDR3 loop spans 16 amino acids. The CDR3 DNA reads TGTGCCAGCAGCTTAGTGCGGGGCCGCACCACAGATACGCAGTATTTT. It is translated as CASSLVRGRTTDTQYF. Using reference TRBV7-9 and TRBJ2-3 for the parts outside the CDR3, the full variable domain is DTGVSQNPRHKITKRGQNVTFRCDPISEHNRLYWYRQTLGQGPEFLTYFQNEAQLEKSRLLSDRFSAERPKGSFSTLEIQRTEQGDSAMYLCASSLVRGRTTDTQYFGPGTRLTVL.

CDR3 region: CASSQGPLRTEAFF. The CDR3 nucleotides are TGTGCCAGCAGCCAGGGCCCCTTAAGGACTGAAGCTTTCTTT. The rearrangement uses TRBV14 and TRBJ1-1; D ambiguous. The germline V gene has CDR1 SGHDN and CDR2 FVKESK. CDR3 size: 14 residues. Trimming left V 3 bases short and J 5 bases short, with 13 bases between.

This chain joins TRBV5-1 and TRBJ2-7, with 7 bases identical to TRBD2. Trimming at V came to 4 bases and at J to 6 bases, leaving 7 bases not matched to a gene. From germline, CDR1 is SGHRS and CDR2 YFSETQ. CDR3 length: 13 amino acids. The CDR3: CASSAGTTSEQYF. The CDR3 DNA follows: TGCGCCAGCAGCGCCGGGACTACGAGCGAGCAGTACTTC.

V is TRBV6-5 and J is TRBJ1-6, with a possible D match to TRBD1 (6 bases). The germline gives CDR1 MNHEY, CDR2 SVGAGI. The CDR3 consists of 14 residues. The V end was cut by 5 bases, the J end by 1 base, with 6 bases between. CDR3 sequence (DNA): TGTGCCAGCAGTACAGGGTCCTATAATTCACCCCTCCACTTT. Translation gives CASSTGSYNSPLHF.

This chain links TRBV14 with TRBJ2-3; 8 positions agree with TRBD2. The CDR3 runs 16 residues. V gave up 5 bases and J gave up 2 bases; unmatched junction bases: 9. Per germline, CDR1 SGHDN and CDR2 FVKESK. The CDR3 sequence: CASSKGAGGITDTQYF. DNA for the CDR3: TGTGCCAGCAGCAAAGGGGCGGGAGGTATCACAGATACGCAGTATTTT. Filled out from reference TRBV14 and TRBJ2-3, the complete variable domain reads EAGVTQFPSHSVIEKGQTVTLRCDPISGHDNLYWYRRVMGKEIKFLLHFVKESKQDESGMPNNRFLAERTGGTYSTLKVQPAELEDSGVYFCASSKGAGGITDTQYFGPGTRLTVL.

The V and J genes are TRBV10-1 and TRBJ1-1, with unresolved D. Germline V lookup: CDR1 WNHNN, CDR2 SYGVQD (reference sequence). Trimming left V 0 bases short and J 6 bases short, with 14 bases between. The CDR3 runs 15 residues. CDR3 nucleotide sequence: TGCGCCAGCAGTGAGTCGATGGGCGCGTGGTCTGAAGCTTTCTTT. It encodes CASSESMGAWSEAFF.

The sample holds a few counts of this clone. The J gene is TRBJ1-5, the V gene TRBV18, with D possibly matching TRBD1 (6 bases). The CDR3 has 14 residues. Germline CDR1 reads KGHSH; CDR2 reads LQKENI. Trimming stripped 4 bases from V and 6 bases from J, with 13 bases between. The CDR3 sequence: CASSQTGDSQPQHF. CDR3 coding DNA: TGTGCCAGCTCACAGACAGGAGACAGTCAGCCCCAGCATTTT.

V and J are TRBV19 and TRBJ1-5, with a tentative D call TRBD1 (5 bases). The germline gives CDR1 LNHDA, CDR2 SQIVND (reference sequence). Trimming took off 6 bases at V and 0 bases at J, with 12 bases between the two ends. This CDR3 has 15 residues. CDR3 sequence reads: CASRTVIYSNQPQHF. The CDR3 DNA follows: TGTGCCAGTAGGACAGTTATCTATAGCAATCAGCCCCAGCATTTT.

This rearrangement joins TRBV5-6 to TRBJ1-6; D gene ambiguous. The V gene lost 4 bases and the J gene lost 3 bases, with 5 bases spanning the gap. The length of the CDR3 is 13 residues. In germline, CDR1 is SGHDT, CDR2 YYEEEE. CDR3 nucleotide sequence: TGTGCCAGCAGCCGGGACTATAATTCACCCCTCCACTTT. Translating it yields CASSRDYNSPLHF.

The rearrangement uses TRBV6-1 and TRBJ1-4; the match to TRBD1 covers 7 bases. V dropped 0 bases and J dropped 8; count of bases not matched to a gene: 6. The CDR3 loop spans 15 amino acids. Germline-derived CDR1 and CDR2 are MNHNS and SASEGT. The CDR3 protein is CASSEATGVGEKLFF. Written as DNA, the CDR3 is TGTGCCAGCAGTGAAGCAACAGGGGTGGGGGAAAAACTGTTTTTT.